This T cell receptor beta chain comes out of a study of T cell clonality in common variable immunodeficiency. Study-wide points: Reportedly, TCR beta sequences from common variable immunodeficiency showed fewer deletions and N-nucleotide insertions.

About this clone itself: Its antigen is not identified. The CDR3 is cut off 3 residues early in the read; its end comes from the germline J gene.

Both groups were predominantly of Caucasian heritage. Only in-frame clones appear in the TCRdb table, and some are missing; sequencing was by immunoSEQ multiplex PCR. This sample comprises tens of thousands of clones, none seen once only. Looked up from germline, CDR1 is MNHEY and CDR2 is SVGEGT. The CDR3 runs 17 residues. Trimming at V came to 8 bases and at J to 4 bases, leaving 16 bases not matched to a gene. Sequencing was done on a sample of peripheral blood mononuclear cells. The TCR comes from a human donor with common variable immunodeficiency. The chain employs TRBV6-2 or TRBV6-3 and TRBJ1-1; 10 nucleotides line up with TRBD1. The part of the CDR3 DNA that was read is TGTGCCAGCTACGGGCCCTCGAGGACAGGGGGAGTCACTGAA. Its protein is CASYGPSRTGGVTE. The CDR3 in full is CASYGPSRTGGVTEAFF.